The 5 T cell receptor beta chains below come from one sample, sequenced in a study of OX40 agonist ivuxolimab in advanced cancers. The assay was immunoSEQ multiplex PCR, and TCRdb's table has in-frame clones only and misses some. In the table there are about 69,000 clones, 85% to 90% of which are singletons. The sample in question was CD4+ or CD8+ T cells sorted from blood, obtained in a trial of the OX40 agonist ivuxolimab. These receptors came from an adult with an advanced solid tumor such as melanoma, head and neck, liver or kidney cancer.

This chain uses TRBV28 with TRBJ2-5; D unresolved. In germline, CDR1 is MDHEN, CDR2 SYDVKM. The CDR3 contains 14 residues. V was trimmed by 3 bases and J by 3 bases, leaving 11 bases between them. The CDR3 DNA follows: TGTGCCAGCAGTTTGGAGTTCGAGGAAGAGACCCAGTACTTC. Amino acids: CASSLEFEEETQYF.

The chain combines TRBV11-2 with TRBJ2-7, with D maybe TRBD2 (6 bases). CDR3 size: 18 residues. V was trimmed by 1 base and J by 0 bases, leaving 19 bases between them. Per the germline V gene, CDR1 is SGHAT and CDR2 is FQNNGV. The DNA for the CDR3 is TGTGCCAGCAGCTTAGTACCCTCTCTAGCGCGACTCTCCTACGAGCAGTACTTC. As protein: CASSLVPSLARLSYEQYF.

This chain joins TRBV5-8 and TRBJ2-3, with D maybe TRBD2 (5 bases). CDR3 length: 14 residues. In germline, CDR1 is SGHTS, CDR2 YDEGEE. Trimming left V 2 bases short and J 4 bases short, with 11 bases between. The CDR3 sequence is CASSFRTAPDTQYF. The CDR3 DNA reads TGTGCCAGCAGCTTCCGGACTGCCCCAGATACGCAGTATTTT.

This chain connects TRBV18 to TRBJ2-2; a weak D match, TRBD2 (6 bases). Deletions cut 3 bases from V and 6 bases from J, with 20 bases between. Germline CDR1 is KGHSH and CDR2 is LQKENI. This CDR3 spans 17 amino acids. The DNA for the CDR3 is TGTGCCAGCTCACCGGGACTTCCTGGCGGAGCGTCCGGGGAGCTGTTTTTT. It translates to CASSPGLPGGASGELFF.

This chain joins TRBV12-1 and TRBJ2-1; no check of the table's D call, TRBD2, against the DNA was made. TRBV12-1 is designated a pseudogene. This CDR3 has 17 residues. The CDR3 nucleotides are TGTGCCAGCAGCTCGAGGGAGCGGGGTAGCTCCTACAATGAGCAGTTCTTC. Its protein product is CASSSRERGSSYNEQFF.